Shown below are 24 T cell receptor beta chains from a single sample sequenced in a study of cytomegalovirus exposure and HLA in healthy donors. With 60 Vbeta and 13 Jbeta primers, the PCR was carried out. The protocol was immunoSEQ multiplex PCR, while the TCRdb copy is restricted to in-frame clones and leaves out a portion. Among 250,000 or so clones, over 90% were seen once, and the ten largest hold approximately 1.5%. Sequencing input: PBMCs. The origin of the receptors is a girl aged 2 to 10 in good health and CMV-seronegative.

J is TRBJ1-2 and V is TRBV5-6; D uncertain. This CDR3 is 14 amino acids long. In germline, CDR1 is SGHDT, CDR2 YYEEEE. V lost 0 bases and J lost 8, with 14 bases in between. The CDR3 here is CASSLGRSSLGYTF. The CDR3 DNA is TGTGCCAGCAGCTTGGGTCGTAGTTCCCTGGGCTACACCTTC. Full variable domain (remainder filled in from reference TRBV5-6 and TRBJ1-2): DAGVTQSPTHLIKTRGQQVTLRCSPKSGHDTVSWYQQALGQGPQFIFQYYEEEERQRGNFPDRFSGHQFPNYSSELNVNALLLGDSALYLCASSLGRSSLGYTFGSGTRLTVV.

V is TRBV11-2 and J is TRBJ1-2; D ambiguous. Germline lookup yields CDR1 SGHAT and CDR2 FQNNGV. The CDR3 is 13 residues long. The V gene lost 3 bases and the J gene lost 6 bases, with 11 bases spanning the gap. CDR3 sequence reads: CASSLEGLDGYTF. CDR3 in DNA: TGTGCCAGCAGCTTGGAGGGATTGGATGGCTACACCTTC.

The chain couples TRBV5-1 to TRBJ2-4; 8 positions agree with TRBD2. The CDR3 extends over 18 amino acids. The V gene end was trimmed by 4 bases and the J gene end by 7 bases; junction bases not matched to a gene: 19. The germline V gene encodes CDR1 SGHRS and CDR2 YFSETQ. CDR3: CASSPRMGAGPGGNIQYF. The CDR3 coding sequence is TGCGCCAGCAGCCCAAGAATGGGGGCCGGGCCGGGGGGGAACATTCAGTACTTC.

V usage is TRBV5-5 and J usage is TRBJ1-1; D remains ambiguous. The CDR3 has 12 residues. CDR1 and CDR2 (germline): SGHKS, YYEKEE (reference sequence). The germline V and J ends were trimmed by 3 bases and 5 bases, with 8 bases remaining between them. The CDR3 protein is CASSSSGTEAFF. For the CDR3, the DNA is TGTGCCAGCAGCTCCTCCGGGACTGAAGCTTTCTTT.

This chain links TRBV7-6 with TRBJ2-1; D gene ambiguous. The CDR3 is 16 residues long. Germline-derived CDR1 and CDR2 are SGHVS and FNYEAQ. Trimming removed 3 bases at V and 0 bases at J, with 12 bases between. The DNA for the CDR3 is TGTGCCAGCAGCTTTTTCGGGTTCAGCTCCTACAATGAGCAGTTCTTC. Translating gives CASSFFGFSSYNEQFF.

V is TRBV27 and J is TRBJ1-2, with TRBD1 as a possible D gene (5 bases). Germline V gene sequence: CDR1 MNHEY, CDR2 SMNVEV (reference sequence). Trimming pared 5 bases from V and 4 bases from J, leaving 11 bases between. This CDR3 region has 13 residues. In nucleotides, the CDR3 is TGTGCCAGCAGTATGACAGCCGCCTATGGCTACACCTTC. It is translated as CASSMTAAYGYTF.

This clone was seen only once. The genes are TRBV5-6 and TRBJ1-6; TRBD1 matches at 8 bases. Unmatched junction bases numbered 10, after V lost 0 bases and J lost 8 bases. Germline CDR1 SGHDT, CDR2 YYEEEE. This CDR3 region has 17 residues. CDR3 nucleotides: TGTGCCAGCAGCTTGGGGACAGGGATTCCCTTGGATTCACCCCTCCACTTT. Translated, it gives CASSLGTGIPLDSPLHF. The whole variable domain, filled in from reference TRBV5-6 and TRBJ1-6, reads DAGVTQSPTHLIKTRGQQVTLRCSPKSGHDTVSWYQQALGQGPQFIFQYYEEEERQRGNFPDRFSGHQFPNYSSELNVNALLLGDSALYLCASSLGTGIPLDSPLHFGNGTRLTVT.

The genes are TRBV6-5 and TRBJ2-4; a possible D gene is TRBD1 (5 bases). V was cut by 5 bases and J by 8 bases, with 10 bases left in between. The CDR3 covers 12 residues. The germline CDR1 and CDR2 sequences are MNHEY and SVGAGI. CDR3 in DNA: TGTGCCAGCAGTGAAGGCAGGGACATTCAGTACTTC. Protein product: CASSEGRDIQYF.

V is TRBV29-1 and J is TRBJ1-1, with TRBD1 matching 7 bases. CDR1 is SQVTM and CDR2 is ANQGSEA in the germline V gene. The V segment lost 7 bases and the J segment 1 base; nucleotides outside the gene matches: 6. The CDR3 spans 13 residues. The CDR3 here is CSARGTANTEAFF. The CDR3 DNA reads as TGCAGCGCCCGTGGGACAGCGAACACTGAAGCTTTCTTT.

This clone was detected only once. This chain joins TRBV6-1 and TRBJ2-5, with D possibly matching TRBD1 (6 bases). CDR3 length: 15 residues. Germline CDR1 MNHNS, CDR2 SASEGT. With 6 bases removed from V and 0 bases from J, the gap between germline ends came to 14 bases. The CDR3 loop is CASRTTQGHQETQYF. CDR3 DNA: TGTGCCAGCAGGACCACTCAGGGGCACCAAGAGACCCAGTACTTC.

The chain employs TRBV27 and TRBJ2-3; 9 nucleotides align to TRBD1. Per the germline V gene, CDR1 is MNHEY and CDR2 is SMNVEV (reference sequence). Unmatched junction bases numbered 6, after V lost 6 bases and J lost 5 bases. The CDR3 is 14 amino acids. Here the CDR3 reads CASSSTTGGDTQYF. CDR3 sequence (DNA): TGTGCCAGCAGCTCTACGACAGGGGGAGATACGCAGTATTTT.

The DNA of the CDR3 is TGCGCCAGCAGCTTGGGGGCTTCGAACACTGAAGCTTTCTTT. Translating gives CASSLGASNTEAFF. V is TRBV5-1 and J is TRBJ1-1; D uncertain. V shed 0 bases and J shed 1 base, with 7 bases lying between them. Germline CDR1 is SGHRS and CDR2 is YFSETQ. This CDR3 is 14 amino acids long.

This clone occurred once. The genes are TRBV4-1 and TRBJ2-5, with 14 bases that match TRBD2. Germline-derived CDR1 and CDR2 are MGHRA and YSYEKL. V lost 3 bases and J lost 5; bases outside the gene matches: 14. The CDR3 loop spans 19 amino acids. The CDR3 sequence is CASSHARTSGGNSIETQYF. Written as DNA, the CDR3 is TGCGCCAGCAGCCATGCCCGGACTAGCGGGGGGAACTCGATCGAGACCCAGTACTTC.

The chain recombines TRBV18 with TRBJ2-1; 8 bases line up with TRBD2. The CDR3 is 15 residues long. Germline trimming cut 0 bases from V and 6 bases from J; bases unmatched to any gene: 4. CDR1 is KGHSH and CDR2 is LQKENI in the germline V gene. This CDR3 reads CASSPPLGLVNEQFF. The CDR3 bases are TGTGCCAGCTCACCACCGCTGGGACTAGTCAATGAGCAGTTCTTC.

Here the CDR3 reads CAISTGTSHEQFF. The CDR3 DNA is TGTGCCATCAGCACAGGGACTAGCCATGAGCAGTTCTTC. J is TRBJ2-1 and V is TRBV10-3; 9 positions agree with TRBD2. Unmatched junction bases numbered 5, after V lost 6 bases and J lost 8 bases. There are 13 residues in the CDR3. From germline, CDR1 is ENHRY and CDR2 SYGVKD.

V is TRBV2 and J is TRBJ2-4; maybe TRBD2 (6 bases). The CDR3 spans 14 residues. V was pared by 5 bases and J by 8 bases, with 16 bases between. Germline V gene data show CDR1 as SNHLY and CDR2 as FYNNEI. CDR3 bases: TGTGCCAGCAGTCCCCCAGGGAGGAGCTACATTCAGTACTTC. This translates into CASSPPGRSYIQYF.

This chain joins TRBV6-6 and TRBJ2-5; no reliable D call. The CDR3 covers 12 residues. CDR1 MNHNY and CDR2 SVGAGI come from the germline V gene (reference sequence). V lost 4 bases to trimming and J lost 5 bases, with 8 bases between them. CDR3 sequence reads: CASSSSVETQYF. CDR3 DNA sequence: TGTGCCAGCAGTTCTTCCGTCGAGACCCAGTACTTC.

The J gene is TRBJ2-5, the V gene TRBV5-1; tentative D call: TRBD1 (6 bases). The CDR3 totals 15 residues. V lost 0 bases and J lost 3, with 12 bases in between. Germline assignment: CDR1 SGHRS and CDR2 YFSETQ. CDR3 amino acids: CASSLAPGTKETQYF. In DNA form, the CDR3 reads TGCGCCAGCAGCTTGGCCCCCGGGACAAAAGAGACCCAGTACTTC. The full variable domain, in which reference TRBV5-1 and TRBJ2-5 provide the parts outside the CDR3, is KAGVTQTPRYLIKTRGQQVTLSCSPISGHRSVSWYQQTPGQGLQFLFEYFSETQRNKGNFPGRFSGRQFSNSRSEMNVSTLELGDSALYLCASSLAPGTKETQYFGPGTRLLVL.

The J gene is TRBJ1-5, the V gene TRBV6-1, with D perhaps matching TRBD1 (5 bases). The CDR3 sequence is 16 residues long. Per germline, CDR1 MNHNS and CDR2 SASEGT. V was shortened by 4 bases and J by 3 bases, with 16 bases between the two germline ends. The CDR3 region is CASSGRGRVANQPQHF. The CDR3 region has the DNA TGTGCCAGCAGTGGAAGGGGCAGGGTAGCCAATCAGCCCCAGCATTTT.

This clone showed up just once. The chain recombines TRBV2 with TRBJ2-1; 10 bases are a match to TRBD2. This CDR3 spans 15 amino acids. Trimming at V came to 4 bases and at J to 0 bases, leaving 0 bases not matched to a gene. Germline lookup yields CDR1 SNHLY and CDR2 FYNNEI. The CDR3 DNA sequence: TGTGCCAGCAGTGTAGCGGGGGGCTCCTACAATGAGCAGTTCTTC. Protein: CASSVAGGSYNEQFF.

This rearrangement joins TRBV5-1 to TRBJ1-5; the match to TRBD1 covers 8 bases. CDR1 and CDR2 (germline): SGHRS, YFSETQ. V lost 2 bases and J lost 6; bases outside the gene matches: 4. This CDR3 is 14 amino acids long. This CDR3 is CASSLDRGTQPQHF. The DNA of the CDR3 is TGCGCCAGCAGCTTAGACAGGGGTACTCAGCCCCAGCATTTT.

V and J are TRBV5-6 and TRBJ1-1, with D hard to call. The V end was cut by 3 bases, the J end by 4 bases, with 22 bases between. The germline gives CDR1 SGHDT, CDR2 YYEEEE. The length of the CDR3 is 17 residues. CDR3: CASSSPRRRVTGTEAFF. The CDR3 nucleotides are TGTGCCAGCAGCTCCCCGAGAAGGCGGGTGACTGGCACTGAAGCTTTCTTT.

This chain connects TRBV2 to TRBJ2-5; TRBD2 agrees at 9 bases. Per the germline V gene, CDR1 is SNHLY and CDR2 is FYNNEI. The length of the CDR3 is 17 residues. With V trimmed by 2 bases and J by 2 bases, 9 bases remained unmatched. CDR3 coding DNA: TGTGCCAGCAGTGAATCGCGTCTAGCGGGACTTCAAGAGACCCAGTACTTC. This sequence encodes CASSESRLAGLQETQYF.

The rearrangement joins TRBV10-3 to TRBJ2-2; D gene uncertain. Germline assignment: CDR1 ENHRY and CDR2 SYGVKD. The CDR3 has 11 amino acids. V shed 5 bases and J shed 8 bases, with 6 bases lying between them. In DNA form, the CDR3 reads TGTGCCATCAGTTCCGTGGGGGAGCTGTTTTTT. It translates to CAISSVGELFF.